The 27 T cell receptor beta chains below come from one sample, sequenced in a study of beta chain features in type 1 diabetes (dated by TCRdb to 2017 to 2018). The library was prepared using the immunoSEQ multiplex PCR assay. The entire amount of isolated RNA was reverse transcribed using the High Capacity cDNA Reverse Transcription Kit, so the sequenced TCRB transcripts were expressed ones. TCRdb holds this immuneACCESS table with in-frame rearrangements only. Some clones are missing; in checked studies, unresolved V genes explain under half, and the rest has no known cause. The sample table lists 150,000 to 180,000 clones, roughly 11% of them with a count of one. The ten biggest clones cover roughly 2% of the sample. The specimen sequenced was central memory CD4+ T cells from blood. Source of these receptors: a man aged 18 to 29 in good health.

This clone occurred a few times. The chain carries TRBV7-9 and TRBJ2-5; D unresolved. V was trimmed by 8 bases and J by 1 base, leaving 2 bases between them. The V gene's germline CDR1 is SEHNR and CDR2 FQNEAQ (reference sequence). This CDR3 has 10 residues. CDR3 DNA sequence: TGTGCCAGCGCCCAAGAGACCCAGTACTTC. Its protein product is CASAQETQYF.

The chain recombines TRBV5-1 with TRBJ1-1; TRBD1 agrees at 7 bases. The germline V gene encodes CDR1 SGHRS and CDR2 YFSETQ. The junction had 3 bases not matched to a gene; V was cut back by 3 bases and J by 1 base. CDR3 size: 14 residues. In DNA form, the CDR3 reads TGCGCCAGCAGCTCCCGACAGGGGAACACTGAAGCTTTCTTT. It specifies CASSSRQGNTEAFF. The complete variable domain, with remaining parts taken from reference TRBV5-1 and TRBJ1-1, reads KAGVTQTPRYLIKTRGQQVTLSCSPISGHRSVSWYQQTPGQGLQFLFEYFSETQRNKGNFPGRFSGRQFSNSRSEMNVSTLELGDSALYLCASSSRQGNTEAFFGQGTRLTVV.

This clone was seen only a few times. The rearrangement links TRBV5-1 to TRBJ1-3; D unclear. This CDR3 comprises 16 residues. V lost 4 bases and J lost 0, with 14 bases in between. Germline CDR1 reads SGHRS; CDR2 reads YFSETQ. DNA for the CDR3: TGCGCCAGCAGCGTTGGACGGCCCCGCTCTGGAAACACCATATATTTT. This gives the protein CASSVGRPRSGNTIYF.

This clone was counted between two and nine times. V gene TRBV4-3 combines with J gene TRBJ1-1, with D uncertain. Germline V CDR1 and CDR2: LGHNA, YSLEER. This CDR3 spans 12 amino acids. With 1 base removed from V and 5 bases from J, the gap between germline ends came to 5 bases. DNA for the CDR3: TGCGCCAGCAGCCAAGGACCGACTGAAGCTTTCTTT. It is translated as CASSQGPTEAFF.

The V gene is TRBV14, the J gene TRBJ2-7; tentatively, D is TRBD1 (7 bases). The CDR3 extends over 14 amino acids. V gave up 5 bases and J gave up 2 bases, with 13 bases separating them. Germline V lookup: CDR1 SGHDN, CDR2 FVKESK. The chain's CDR3 is CASSVPGGTYEQYF. The DNA for the CDR3 is TGTGCCAGCAGCGTGCCAGGGGGGACCTACGAGCAGTACTTC.

This clone occurred many times. V is TRBV10-3 and J is TRBJ2-5, with 7 bases fitting TRBD1. The trim removed 6 bases at V and 1 base at J, leaving 5 bases unmatched. From germline, CDR1 is ENHRY and CDR2 SYGVKD. CDR3 size: 14 residues. CDR3 residues: CAISGTATQETQYF. CDR3 nucleotide sequence: TGTGCCATCAGCGGGACAGCAACCCAAGAGACCCAGTACTTC.

The chain links TRBV29-1 to TRBJ1-1, with TRBD1 as a possible D gene (5 bases). The CDR3 spans 14 residues. Per the germline V gene, CDR1 is SQVTM and CDR2 is ANQGSEA. V was clipped by 5 bases and J by 1 base, with 14 bases between them. The CDR3 loop reads CSVPGTGRNTEAFF. The CDR3 nucleotides read TGCAGCGTTCCGGGGACTGGACGGAACACTGAAGCTTTCTTT.

This clone has just a few counts. The chain carries TRBV2 and TRBJ2-1, with 9 positions matching TRBD2. CDR3 length equals 17 residues. The germline gives CDR1 SNHLY, CDR2 FYNNEI. Trimming at V came to 5 bases and at J to 9 bases, leaving 17 bases not matched to a gene. The CDR3 spells CASSRVLAGHRATEQFF. The CDR3 DNA is TGTGCCAGCAGTCGAGTCCTAGCGGGACATCGGGCAACTGAGCAGTTCTTC.

This clone was picked up a small number of times. Other DNA sequences in the sample encode the same CDR3. The chain couples TRBV5-1 to TRBJ1-1; D remains ambiguous. V was trimmed by 7 bases and J by 3 bases, leaving 7 bases between them. The CDR3 sequence is 11 residues long. Per germline, CDR1 SGHRS and CDR2 YFSETQ. CDR3 DNA sequence: TGCGCCAGCTCTAGGGACACTGAAGCTTTCTTT. This translates into CASSRDTEAFF. Variable domain in full (rest from reference TRBV5-1 and TRBJ1-1): KAGVTQTPRYLIKTRGQQVTLSCSPISGHRSVSWYQQTPGQGLQFLFEYFSETQRNKGNFPGRFSGRQFSNSRSEMNVSTLELGDSALYLCASSRDTEAFFGQGTRLTVV.

The sample holds a few counts of this clone. The chain carries TRBV27 and TRBJ2-7; D may be TRBD1 or TRBD2 (5 bases each). Trimming left V 6 bases short and J 4 bases short, with 13 bases between. CDR1 is MNHEY and CDR2 is SMNVEV in the germline V gene (reference sequence). The CDR3 is made up of 13 amino acids. DNA of the CDR3: TGTGCCAGCAGCCCAACGGGGCGTTACGAGCAGTACTTC. Protein sequence: CASSPTGRYEQYF.

This clone was counted only a few times. This rearrangement joins TRBV5-4 to TRBJ2-5, with D possibly being TRBD2 (5 bases). The CDR3 consists of 15 residues. Trimming removed 3 bases at V and 0 bases at J, with 12 bases between. CDR1 and CDR2 from the germline V gene are SGHNT and YYREEE (reference sequence). This CDR3 is CASSSPSGDQETQYF. Written as DNA, the CDR3 is TGTGCCAGCAGCTCTCCGAGCGGTGACCAAGAGACCCAGTACTTC. Combining the CDR3 with reference TRBV5-4 and TRBJ2-5 gives the whole variable domain ETGVTQSPTHLIKTRGQQVTLRCSSQSGHNTVSWYQQALGQGPQFIFQYYREEENGRGNFPPRFSGLQFPNYSSELNVNALELDDSALYLCASSSPSGDQETQYFGPGTRLLVL.

The gene calls are TRBV9 and TRBJ2-1; 7 bases fit TRBD2. V lost 2 bases, J lost 1 base, and 3 bases stayed unmatched. This CDR3 region has 15 residues. CDR1 is SGDLS, CDR2 YYNGEE, per germline. CDR3 protein: CASSVQRGSYNEQFF. The CDR3 coding sequence is TGTGCCAGCAGCGTCCAGCGGGGATCCTACAATGAGCAGTTCTTC.

The chain links TRBV29-1 to TRBJ2-1, with 8 bases matching TRBD1. The CDR3 contains 15 residues. Germline V lookup: CDR1 SQVTM, CDR2 ANQGSEA. The V gene end was trimmed by 1 base and the J gene end by 4 bases; junction bases not matched to a gene: 6. The CDR3 DNA reads TGCAGCGTTGAAGCCGGACAGGGATTATACAATGAGCAGTTCTTC. It is translated as CSVEAGQGLYNEQFF.

This clone turned up a few times. The chain joins TRBV14 to TRBJ2-3, with 10 bases matching TRBD1. The germline gives CDR1 SGHDN, CDR2 FVKESK. The CDR3 is 16 residues long. Trimming at V came to 5 bases and at J to 3 bases, leaving 8 bases not matched to a gene. The CDR3 nucleotides read TGTGCCAGCAGCGCTCCCGGGACAGGGGTGACAGATACGCAGTATTTT. Translated, it gives CASSAPGTGVTDTQYF.

This clone appeared a few times. The chain uses TRBV28 and TRBJ1-2, with D possibly TRBD1 on 6 matching bases. Germline assignment: CDR1 MDHEN and CDR2 SYDVKM. The CDR3 totals 13 residues. V shed 2 bases and J shed 6 bases, with 10 bases lying between them. The CDR3 is CASSLNRAHGYTF. CDR3 nucleotide sequence: TGTGCCAGCAGTTTAAACAGGGCACATGGCTACACCTTC.

This rearrangement joins TRBV6-5 to TRBJ2-1; D is uncertain. The CDR3 is 11 residues long. Trimming took 7 bases from V and 6 from J, leaving 7 bases between them. Per germline, CDR1 MNHEY and CDR2 SVGAGI. The CDR3 DNA follows: TGTGCCAGCAACAAGGGCAATGAGCAGTTCTTC. This sequence encodes CASNKGNEQFF.

This chain links TRBV14 with TRBJ2-5; 7 bases fit TRBD1. The CDR3 loop spans 15 amino acids. CDR1 is SGHDN, CDR2 FVKESK, per germline. V shed 4 bases and J 9 bases; nucleotides not matched to a gene: 14. CDR3 coding DNA: TGTGCCAGCAGCCTCAACATTGGACAGGCGGAGTCCCAGTACTTC. Protein product: CASSLNIGQAESQYF. Full variable domain (missing parts from reference TRBV14 and TRBJ2-5): EAGVTQFPSHSVIEKGQTVTLRCDPISGHDNLYWYRRVMGKEIKFLLHFVKESKQDESGMPNNRFLAERTGGTYSTLKVQPAELEDSGVYFCASSLNIGQAESQYFGPGTRLLVL.

The chain recombines TRBV19 with TRBJ2-5; 8 bases are shared with TRBD2. Trimming at V came to 3 bases and at J to 5 bases, leaving 5 bases not matched to a gene. The germline gives CDR1 LNHDA, CDR2 SQIVND (reference sequence). The CDR3 extends over 14 amino acids. CDR3 bases: TGTGCCAGTAGTATGTTTAGCGGGGAGGAGACCCAGTACTTC. Protein: CASSMFSGEETQYF.

The V gene is TRBV9, the J gene TRBJ2-7; D might be TRBD2 (5 bases). Trimming removed 2 bases at V and 6 bases at J, with 12 bases between. Germline V gene lookup returns CDR1 SGDLS and CDR2 YYNGEE. CDR3 length: 13 amino acids. CDR3 sequence (DNA): TGTGCCAGCAGCGTTCGGGGAGATCTCGAGCAGTACTTC. It specifies CASSVRGDLEQYF.

The chain employs TRBV29-1 and TRBJ2-3; D perhaps matches TRBD2 (5 bases). Germline lookup yields CDR1 SQVTM and CDR2 ANQGSEA. Between the trimmed V and J ends, which lost 4 bases and 4 bases, there was a span of 15 bases. The CDR3 runs 14 residues. CDR3 DNA sequence: TGCAGCGTTGCCAACTATCCAGCGGCAGATACGCAGTATTTT. This sequence encodes CSVANYPAADTQYF.

There are a few counts of this clone. The chain links TRBV7-6 to TRBJ2-3; no clear D gene. The V end was cut by 0 bases, the J end by 4 bases, with 8 bases between. The CDR3 runs 14 residues. CDR1 SGHVS and CDR2 FNYEAQ come from the germline V gene. The CDR3 bases are TGTGCCAGCAGCTTAGCACGGGCAGCAGATACGCAGTATTTT. Its protein is CASSLARAADTQYF.

The rearrangement links TRBV4-2 to TRBJ2-7, with 8 nucleotides matching TRBD1. In germline, CDR1 is LGHNA, CDR2 YNFKEQ. This CDR3 contains 15 residues. V lost 4 bases and J lost 5; bases outside the gene matches: 10. CDR3 coding DNA: TGTGCCAGCAGCCGCGGACAGGGCCCTCAGGACGAGCAGTACTTC. Translated, it gives CASSRGQGPQDEQYF.

The chain recombines TRBV7-9 with TRBJ2-7, with a possible D match to TRBD1 (5 bases). Looked up from germline, CDR1 is SEHNR and CDR2 is FQNEAQ (reference sequence). Trimming removed 0 bases from V and 7 bases from J, with 13 bases in between. The CDR3 sequence is 14 residues long. CDR3 in DNA: TGTGCCAGCAGCTTAGCAGGGGTAATATCGGAGCAGTACTTC. It yields the protein CASSLAGVISEQYF.

The chain couples TRBV28 to TRBJ2-4; D is unclear. The CDR3 extends over 14 amino acids. CDR1 and CDR2 (germline): MDHEN, SYDVKM. V dropped 4 bases and J dropped 4 bases, with 11 bases sitting between them. CDR3 amino acids: CASSSPGLKNIQYF. DNA for the CDR3: TGTGCCAGCAGTTCCCCGGGCCTTAAAAACATTCAGTACTTC.

Ten or more counts support this clone. V usage is TRBV5-4 and J usage is TRBJ1-3; the D gene is possibly TRBD1 (5 bases). This CDR3 has 16 residues. Trimming cost V 4 bases and J 0 bases, with 14 bases left between them. Germline V gene sequence: CDR1 SGHNT, CDR2 YYREEE (reference sequence). The DNA for the CDR3 is TGTGCCAGCAGCGTGGGACCAGCAGGCTCTGGAAACACCATATATTTT. Its protein is CASSVGPAGSGNTIYF.

The sample holds a few counts of this clone. The CDR3 nucleotides read TGTGCCAGCAGCCCACTGGGTCTAGCGGGAACCGTCACGCAGTATTTT. It encodes CASSPLGLAGTVTQYF. V is TRBV14 and J is TRBJ2-3; TRBD2 agrees at 9 bases. Germline CDR1 and CDR2: SGHDN and FVKESK. Germline trimming cut 4 bases from V and 9 bases from J; bases unmatched to any gene: 14. This CDR3 spans 16 amino acids.

The chain combines TRBV27 with TRBJ2-3; 9 positions agree with TRBD1. V was clipped by 7 bases and J by 1 base; unmatched bases: 3. Germline loops: CDR1 MNHEY, CDR2 SMNVEV (reference sequence). The CDR3 is made up of 14 amino acids. Here the CDR3 DNA reads TGTGCCAGCACCCGGACAGGGGGCACAGATACGCAGTATTTT. This sequence encodes CASTRTGGTDTQYF.